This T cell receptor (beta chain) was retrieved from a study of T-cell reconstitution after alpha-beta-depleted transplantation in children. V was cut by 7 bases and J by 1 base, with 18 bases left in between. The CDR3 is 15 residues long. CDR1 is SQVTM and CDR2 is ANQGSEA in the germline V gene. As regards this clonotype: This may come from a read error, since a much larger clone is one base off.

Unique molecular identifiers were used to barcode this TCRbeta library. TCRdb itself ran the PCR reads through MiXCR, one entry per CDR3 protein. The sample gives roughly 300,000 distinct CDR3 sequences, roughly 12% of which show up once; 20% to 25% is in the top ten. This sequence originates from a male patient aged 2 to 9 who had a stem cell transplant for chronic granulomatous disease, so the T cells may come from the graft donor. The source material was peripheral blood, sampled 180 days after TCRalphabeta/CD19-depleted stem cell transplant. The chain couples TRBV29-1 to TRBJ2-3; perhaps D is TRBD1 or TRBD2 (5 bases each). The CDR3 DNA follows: TGCAGCGCTGTGGCCCCAGGGAGAGGCACAGATACGCAGTATTTT. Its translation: CSAVAPGRGTDTQYF.